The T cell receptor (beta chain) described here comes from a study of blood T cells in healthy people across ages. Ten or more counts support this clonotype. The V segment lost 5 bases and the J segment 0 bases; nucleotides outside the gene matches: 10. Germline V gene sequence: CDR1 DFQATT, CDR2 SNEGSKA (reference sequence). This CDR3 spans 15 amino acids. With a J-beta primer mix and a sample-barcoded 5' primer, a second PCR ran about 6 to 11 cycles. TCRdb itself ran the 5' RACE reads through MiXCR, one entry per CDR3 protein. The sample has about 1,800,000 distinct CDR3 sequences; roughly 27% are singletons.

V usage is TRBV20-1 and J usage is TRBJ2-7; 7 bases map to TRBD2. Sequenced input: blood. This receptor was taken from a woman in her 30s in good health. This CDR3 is CSASYPQRDSYEQYF. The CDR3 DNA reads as TGCAGTGCTTCCTACCCCCAGCGGGACTCCTACGAGCAGTACTTC.